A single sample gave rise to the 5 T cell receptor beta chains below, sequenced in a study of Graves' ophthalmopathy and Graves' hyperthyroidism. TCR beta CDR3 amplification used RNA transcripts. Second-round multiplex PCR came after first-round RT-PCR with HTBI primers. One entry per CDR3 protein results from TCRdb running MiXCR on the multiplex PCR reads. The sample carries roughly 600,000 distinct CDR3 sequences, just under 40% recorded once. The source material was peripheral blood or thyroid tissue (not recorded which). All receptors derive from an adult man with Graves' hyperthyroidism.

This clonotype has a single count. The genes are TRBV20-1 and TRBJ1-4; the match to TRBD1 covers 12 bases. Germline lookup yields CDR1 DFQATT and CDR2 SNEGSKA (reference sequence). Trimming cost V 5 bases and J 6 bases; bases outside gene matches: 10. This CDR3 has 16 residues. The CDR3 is CSASGTGGVGDEKLFF. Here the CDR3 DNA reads TGCAGTGCTTCCGGGACAGGGGGCGTCGGGGATGAAAAACTGTTTTTT.

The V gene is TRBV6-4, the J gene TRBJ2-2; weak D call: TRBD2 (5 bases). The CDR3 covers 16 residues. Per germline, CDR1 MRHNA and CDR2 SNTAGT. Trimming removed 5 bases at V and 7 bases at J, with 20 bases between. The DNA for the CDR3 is TGTGCCAGCAGTCTGGGTGGTTGGAACCGGGGCGGGGAGCTGTTTTTT. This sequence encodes CASSLGGWNRGGELFF.

The CDR3 loop is CASSPHRDRGNQPQHF. CDR3 DNA: TGTGCCAGCAGCCCCCACCGGGACAGGGGCAATCAGCCCCAGCATTTT. The rearrangement links TRBV2 to TRBJ1-5, with 9 bases aligning to TRBD1. V trimming: 6 bases; J trimming: 2 bases; junction bases outside the gene matches: 8. The length of the CDR3 is 16 residues. Per germline, CDR1 SNHLY and CDR2 FYNNEI. The full variable domain, with the rest looked up from reference TRBV2 and TRBJ1-5, is EPEVTQTPSHQVTQMGQEVILRCVPISNHLYFYWYRQILGQKVEFLVSFYNNEISEKSEIFDDQFSVERPDGSNFTLKIRSTKLEDSAMYFCASSPHRDRGNQPQHFGDGTRLSIL.

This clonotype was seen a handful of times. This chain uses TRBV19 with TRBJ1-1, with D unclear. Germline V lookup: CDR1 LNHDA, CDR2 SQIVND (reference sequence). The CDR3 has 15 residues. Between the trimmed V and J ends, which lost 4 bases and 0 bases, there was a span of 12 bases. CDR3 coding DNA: TGTGCCAGTAGTACCCCCCGGGTTGTGAACACTGAAGCTTTCTTT. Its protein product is CASSTPRVVNTEAFF.

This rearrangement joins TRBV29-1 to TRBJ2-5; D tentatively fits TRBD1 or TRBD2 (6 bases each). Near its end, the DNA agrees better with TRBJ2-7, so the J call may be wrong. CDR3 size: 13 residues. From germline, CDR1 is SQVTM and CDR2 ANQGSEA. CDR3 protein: CSANRVGRYEQYF. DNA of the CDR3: TGCAGTGCTAACAGGGTTGGGAGGTACGAGCAGTACTTC.